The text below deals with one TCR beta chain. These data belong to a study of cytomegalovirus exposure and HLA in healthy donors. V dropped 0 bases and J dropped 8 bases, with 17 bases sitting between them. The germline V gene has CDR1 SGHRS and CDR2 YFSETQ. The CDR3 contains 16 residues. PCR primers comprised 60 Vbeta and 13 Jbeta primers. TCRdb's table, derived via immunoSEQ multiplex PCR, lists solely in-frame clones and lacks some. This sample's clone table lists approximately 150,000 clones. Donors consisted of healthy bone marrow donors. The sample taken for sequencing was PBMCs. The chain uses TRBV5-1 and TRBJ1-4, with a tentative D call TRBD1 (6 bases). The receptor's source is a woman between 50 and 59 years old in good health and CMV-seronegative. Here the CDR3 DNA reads TGCGCCAGCAGCTTGGTGGGGGGGCCCGTACTCGAAAAACTGTTTTTT. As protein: CASSLVGGPVLEKLFF.